This T cell receptor (beta chain) was observed in a study of blood T cell repertoires in COVID-19. Study-level background: Sites across the United States, Italy and Spain contributed samples from acute and convalescent COVID-19. The analysed material was cDNA or gDNA that came from T cells, B-cell-depleted T cells, or PBMCs.

This clone was counted a single time. CDR3 length: 13 residues. V was pared by 4 bases and J by 5 bases, with 2 bases of the junction left unmatched. Germline values: CDR1 LNHDA, CDR2 SQIVND (reference sequence). In the original analysis: Amplification of reference gene primers was used by the study to estimate nucleated cell counts. Measured with immunoSEQ multiplex PCR; TCRdb has only the in-frame clones, and not every one. That table gives V, J and clone size, and the DNA gave D and trimming. The table has around 300,000 clones, approximately 85% seen once. This TCR derives from a woman in her 70s with acute or convalescent COVID-19. The source material was peripheral blood. V usage is TRBV19 and J usage is TRBJ1-2; TRBD1 agrees at 9 bases. CDR3 residues: CASSKDRGYGYTF. CDR3 DNA: TGTGCCAGTAGTAAGGACAGGGGTTATGGCTACACCTTC. Using reference TRBV19 and TRBJ1-2 for the parts outside the CDR3, the full variable domain is DGGITQSPKYLFRKEGQNVTLSCEQNLNHDAMYWYRQDPGQGLRLIYYSQIVNDFQKGDIAEGYSVSREKKESFPLTVTSAQKNPTAFYLCASSKDRGYGYTFGSGTRLTVV.